These 18 T cell receptor beta chains originate from one sample sequenced in a study of cytomegalovirus exposure and HLA in healthy donors. Both 60 Vbeta primers and 13 Jbeta primers went into the PCR. The data were produced by immunoSEQ multiplex PCR, yet TCRdb's version contains in-frame clones alone and is incomplete. The sample gives tens of thousands of clones, more than 85% of which show up once; roughly 2.5% is in the top ten. Material for sequencing was PBMCs. Receptors originate from a woman aged 18-29 years in good health and CMV-seronegative.

This clone has only one observation. V is TRBV19 and J is TRBJ2-3; TRBD2 matches 8 bases. Germline V gene lookup returns CDR1 LNHDA and CDR2 SQIVND (reference sequence). V trimming: 5 bases; J trimming: 2 bases; junction bases outside the gene matches: 3. CDR3 length: 14 residues. The CDR3 loop is CASSAGGNTDTQYF. Here the CDR3 DNA reads TGTGCCAGTAGTGCGGGGGGCAACACAGATACGCAGTATTTT.

This clone was detected once. V is TRBV6-5 and J is TRBJ2-3; 9 bases line up with TRBD1. With V trimmed by 5 bases and J by 3 bases, 6 bases remained unmatched. The length of the CDR3 is 15 residues. CDR1 is MNHEY, CDR2 SVGAGI, per germline. CDR3 protein: CASSPGQGRTDTQYF. CDR3 coding DNA: TGTGCCAGCAGTCCCGGACAGGGGAGAACAGATACGCAGTATTTT.

CDR3 in DNA: TGTGCCAGCACCGGACTGACTGGTTACGAGCAGTACTTC. This sequence encodes CASTGLTGYEQYF. The chain recombines TRBV28 with TRBJ2-5; a weak D match, TRBD2 (5 bases). TRBJ2-7 explains the end of the DNA better; the J call may be wrong. The CDR3 contains 13 residues. Germline V gene sequence: CDR1 MDHEN, CDR2 SYDVKM.

This chain connects TRBV2 to TRBJ1-2; 7 nucleotides agree with TRBD1. The CDR3 is 16 amino acids. CDR1 and CDR2 (germline): SNHLY, FYNNEI. V trimming: 3 bases; J trimming: 8 bases; junction bases outside the gene matches: 15. The CDR3 region is CASSDSLLRTGKGYTF. The CDR3, as DNA: TGTGCCAGCAGTGACTCCCTACTGAGGACAGGAAAGGGCTACACCTTC. Looking up the rest from reference TRBV2 and TRBJ1-2 gives the full variable domain: EPEVTQTPSHQVTQMGQEVILRCVPISNHLYFYWYRQILGQKVEFLVSFYNNEISEKSEIFDDQFSVERPDGSNFTLKIRSTKLEDSAMYFCASSDSLLRTGKGYTFGSGTRLTVV.

The CDR3 bases are TGTGCCAGCAGCCAAACAGGCCCGCGGCCTCTCTACGAGCAGTACTTC. It specifies CASSQTGPRPLYEQYF. The chain couples TRBV7-3 to TRBJ2-7; the D gene is possibly TRBD1 (5 bases). Germline V lookup: CDR1 SGHTA, CDR2 FQGTGA. The V and J ends lost 5 bases and 3 bases respectively, with 20 bases between them. CDR3 length: 16 amino acids.

This clone was recorded once. V is TRBV14 and J is TRBJ1-4; TRBD1 agrees at 8 bases. The V and J ends lost 8 bases and 7 bases, in that order; junction bases with no gene match: 9. Per germline, CDR1 SGHDN and CDR2 FVKESK. The CDR3 loop spans 14 amino acids. CDR3 DNA: TGTGCCAGCTCGAAACAGGGGGGGTTTGAAAAACTGTTTTTT. This gives the protein CASSKQGGFEKLFF.

The chain carries TRBV11-2 and TRBJ2-7; TRBD1 is a possible D gene (6 bases). The germline gives CDR1 SGHAT, CDR2 FQNNGV. V gave up 4 bases and J gave up 2 bases, with 15 bases separating them. This CDR3 is 15 amino acids long. CDR3 sequence: CASSSFRGYTYEQYF. Here the CDR3 DNA reads TGTGCCAGCAGCTCCTTCAGGGGCTATACCTACGAGCAGTACTTC.

Of note for this clone: One junction end does not reproduce the germline sequence, and a read error may be involved. The V gene is TRBV7-2, the J gene TRBJ1-2, with TRBD1 as a possible D gene (5 bases). The length of the CDR3 is 13 residues. Germline V CDR1 and CDR2: SGHTA, FQGNSA. The CDR3 DNA reads TGTGTCAGCAGCTTAGCAGGGAGTTATGGCTACACCTTC. Translated, it gives CVSSLAGSYGYTF.

For this clone: One end of the junction varies from germline; a read error may be responsible. The chain carries TRBV7-9 and TRBJ2-7, with TRBD2 matching over 13 bases. The CDR3 runs 18 residues. The germline CDR1 and CDR2 sequences are SEHNR and FQNEAQ (reference sequence). The CDR3 here is CSSSLKGGTSGISYEQYF. In nucleotides, the CDR3 is TGTTCCAGCAGCTTAAAAGGAGGGACTAGCGGGATCTCCTACGAGCAGTACTTC.

Comments on this clone: The junction does not match germline at one end; this may be a read error. V gene TRBV7-9 combines with J gene TRBJ2-1; 7 positions agree with TRBD2. Germline V gene lookup returns CDR1 SEHNR and CDR2 FQNEAQ (reference sequence). This CDR3 has 15 residues. CDR3 region: CSSKGPSGLYNEQFF. CDR3 coding DNA: TGTTCCAGCAAGGGACCTAGCGGCTTATACAATGAGCAGTTCTTC.

The genes are TRBV28 and TRBJ2-1; possible D gene TRBD2, 6 bases. The germline V gene encodes CDR1 MDHEN and CDR2 SYDVKM. The CDR3 runs 15 residues. Deletions cut 1 base from V and 4 bases from J, with 11 bases between. CDR3 nucleotide sequence: TGTGCCAGCAGTTTATCAGGCGGGGTATACAATGAGCAGTTCTTC. Translated, it gives CASSLSGGVYNEQFF.

This chain joins TRBV6-4 and TRBJ2-1; 12 nucleotides align to TRBD2. The CDR3 totals 18 residues. V was clipped by 4 bases and J by 0 bases; unmatched bases: 7. Germline V gives CDR1 MRHNA, CDR2 SNTAGT. The CDR3 protein is CASSVTLAGGSSYNEQFF. In nucleotides, the CDR3 is TGTGCCAGCAGTGTGACACTAGCGGGAGGAAGCTCCTACAATGAGCAGTTCTTC.

The CDR3 region has the DNA TGTGCCAGCAGCCAAGATCCAGGGTCCCGTTCACCCCTCCACTTT. Residues: CASSQDPGSRSPLHF. J is TRBJ1-6 and V is TRBV4-2; D possibly corresponds to TRBD1 (5 bases). The germline V and J ends were trimmed by 0 bases and 9 bases, with 12 bases remaining between them. Germline CDR1 is LGHNA and CDR2 is YNFKEQ. There are 15 residues in the CDR3.

This clone came up once. The J gene is TRBJ2-1, the V gene TRBV6-5; 9 positions agree with TRBD2. With V trimmed by 0 bases and J by 7 bases, 7 bases remained unmatched. The CDR3 sequence is 16 residues long. CDR1 MNHEY and CDR2 SVGAGI come from the germline V gene. The CDR3 is CASSYSAAGGGNEQFF. CDR3 in DNA: TGTGCCAGCAGTTACTCAGCAGCGGGAGGAGGTAATGAGCAGTTCTTC.

The J gene is TRBJ1-5, the V gene TRBV18, with D perhaps matching TRBD1 (5 bases). The CDR3 is 15 residues long. Germline V gene data show CDR1 as KGHSH and CDR2 as LQKENI. V was pared by 3 bases and J by 2 bases, with 11 bases between. CDR3 DNA sequence: TGTGCCAGCTCACCGAGCGACAGCCGCAATCAGCCCCAGCATTTT. Translating gives CASSPSDSRNQPQHF.

This clone was recorded once. The chain is built from TRBV19 and TRBJ1-6; perhaps TRBD1 as D (6 bases). The V gene's germline CDR1 is LNHDA and CDR2 SQIVND (reference sequence). V was shortened by 2 bases and J by 10 bases, with 18 bases between the two germline ends. This CDR3 is 16 amino acids long. CDR3 bases: TGTGCCAGTAGTATAAGGGGCGCAGGGGCCGTATCACCCCTCCACTTT. Translated: CASSIRGAGAVSPLHF.

The rearrangement links TRBV7-9 to TRBJ2-7, with 7 bases aligning to TRBD2. CDR3 length: 14 amino acids. Germline V CDR1 and CDR2: SEHNR, FQNEAQ (reference sequence). V lost 4 bases, J lost 7 bases, and 10 bases stayed unmatched. The CDR3 loop is CASSSNSGAGEQYF. CDR3 in DNA: TGTGCCAGCAGCTCCAACAGCGGGGCCGGGGAGCAGTACTTC.

The chain recombines TRBV9 with TRBJ1-3; tentatively, D is TRBD1 (5 bases). V was shortened by 0 bases and J by 0 bases, with 19 bases between the two germline ends. The germline V gene encodes CDR1 SGDLS and CDR2 YYNGEE. There are 19 residues in the CDR3. CDR3 DNA: TGTGCCAGCAGCGTAGCCATCGGGTTCAAACAGGACTCTGGAAACACCATATATTTT. It codes for CASSVAIGFKQDSGNTIYF. Together with reference TRBV9 and TRBJ1-3, the CDR3 gives the full variable domain: DSGVTQTPKHLITATGQRVTLRCSPRSGDLSVYWYQQSLDQGLQFLIQYYNGEERAKGNILERFSAQQFPDLHSELNLSSLELGDSALYFCASSVAIGFKQDSGNTIYFGEGSWLTVV.